These T cell receptor beta chains were read from a single sample in a study of cytomegalovirus exposure and HLA in healthy donors. Profiling relied on immunoSEQ multiplex PCR, and the TCRdb table lists in-frame clones only, not all of them. Found here are about 160,000 clones, approximately 80% of them singletons; the top ten hold 9.7%. Sequencing used PBMCs. The receptors here all came from a young man in good health and CMV-seropositive. Both conserved end residues are part of each CDR3. The D gene is left open where the match is weak. Rows give clone size only sometimes, using once, few, many, or a class for an expanded clone.

j_call: TRBJ2-7; v_call: TRBV28; clone_size: .; d_call: TRBD2; cdr3_aa: CASSLPGARGTSGNSYEQYF; cdr3_nt: TGTGCCAGCAGTTTACCGGGGGCCCGCGGGACTAGCGGGAACTCCTACGAGCAGTACTTC
j_call: TRBJ1-5; v_call: TRBV6-1; clone_size: .; d_call: .; cdr3_aa: CASREDSYQPQHF; cdr3_nt: TGTGCCAGCAGAGAGGACAGTTATCAGCCCCAGCATTTT
j_call: TRBJ2-1; v_call: TRBV27; clone_size: .; d_call: .; cdr3_aa: CASSLKGSFDEQFF; cdr3_nt: TGTGCCAGCAGTTTAAAGGGGTCGTTCGATGAGCAGTTCTTC
j_call: TRBJ2-1; v_call: TRBV7-6; clone_size: .; d_call: .; cdr3_aa: CASSLDLYNEQFF; cdr3_nt: TGTGCCAGCAGCCTGGACTTATACAATGAGCAGTTCTTC
j_call: TRBJ2-3; v_call: TRBV9; clone_size: .; d_call: TRBD2; cdr3_aa: CASSGPGTSPESTDTQYF; cdr3_nt: TGTGCCAGCAGCGGACCGGGGACTAGCCCGGAGTCGACAGATACGCAGTATTTT
j_call: TRBJ1-1; v_call: TRBV5-6; clone_size: .; d_call: .; cdr3_aa: CASSLQQEGNTEAFF; cdr3_nt: TGTGCCAGCAGCTTACAACAGGAAGGGAACACTGAAGCTTTCTTT
j_call: TRBJ2-1; v_call: TRBV7-9; clone_size: .; d_call: TRBD2; cdr3_aa: CASSLVSGRRGEQFF; cdr3_nt: TGTGCCAGCAGCTTAGTAAGCGGGAGAAGGGGTGAGCAGTTCTTC
j_call: TRBJ1-1; v_call: TRBV28; clone_size: .; d_call: .; cdr3_aa: CASTPAFLKNTEAFF; cdr3_nt: TGTGCCAGCACCCCTGCGTTCTTAAAGAACACTGAAGCTTTCTTT
j_call: TRBJ1-1; v_call: TRBV29-1; clone_size: .; d_call: .; cdr3_aa: CSVTREWGTEAFF; cdr3_nt: TGCAGCGTGACCCGGGAGTGGGGAACTGAAGCTTTCTTT
j_call: TRBJ1-1; v_call: TRBV5-1; clone_size: few; d_call: TRBD1; cdr3_aa: CASSRDREVAFF; cdr3_nt: TGCGCCAGCAGCAGGGACAGGGAGGTAGCTTTCTTT
j_call: TRBJ1-1; v_call: TRBV11-2; clone_size: .; d_call: TRBD1; cdr3_aa: CASSPADRGAEAFF; cdr3_nt: TGTGCCAGCAGCCCAGCGGACAGGGGCGCTGAAGCTTTCTTT
j_call: TRBJ2-7; v_call: TRBV29-1; clone_size: once; d_call: .; cdr3_aa: CSVATELVSYEQYF; cdr3_nt: TGCAGCGTTGCCACAGAACTAGTCTCCTACGAGCAGTACTTC
j_call: TRBJ2-1; v_call: TRBV19; clone_size: few; d_call: .; cdr3_aa: CASSILTGLNEQFF; cdr3_nt: TGTGCCAGTAGTATATTGACAGGCCTCAATGAGCAGTTCTTC
j_call: TRBJ2-1; v_call: TRBV5-1; clone_size: .; d_call: TRBD2; cdr3_aa: CASTLGLAGVIRYNEQFF; cdr3_nt: TGCGCCAGCACCTTAGGACTAGCGGGAGTTATAAGGTACAATGAGCAGTTCTTC
j_call: TRBJ2-3; v_call: TRBV5-1; clone_size: .; d_call: TRBD2; cdr3_aa: CASSLGGRVSDTQYF; cdr3_nt: TGCGCCAGCAGCTTGGGGGGGAGGGTCTCAGATACGCAGTATTTT
j_call: TRBJ1-5; v_call: TRBV5-6; clone_size: .; d_call: .; cdr3_aa: CASSLYAGRSNQPQHF; cdr3_nt: TGTGCCAGCAGCTTGTACGCAGGTAGGAGCAATCAGCCCCAGCATTTT
j_call: TRBJ1-5; v_call: TRBV19; clone_size: .; d_call: .; cdr3_aa: CASTPTGAFNQPQHF; cdr3_nt: TGTGCCAGTACTCCGACAGGTGCTTTCAATCAGCCCCAGCATTTT
j_call: TRBJ2-2; v_call: TRBV4-1; clone_size: once; d_call: .; cdr3_aa: CASSLNPGGELFF; cdr3_nt: TGCGCCAGCAGCCTCAACCCGGGCGGGGAGCTGTTTTTT